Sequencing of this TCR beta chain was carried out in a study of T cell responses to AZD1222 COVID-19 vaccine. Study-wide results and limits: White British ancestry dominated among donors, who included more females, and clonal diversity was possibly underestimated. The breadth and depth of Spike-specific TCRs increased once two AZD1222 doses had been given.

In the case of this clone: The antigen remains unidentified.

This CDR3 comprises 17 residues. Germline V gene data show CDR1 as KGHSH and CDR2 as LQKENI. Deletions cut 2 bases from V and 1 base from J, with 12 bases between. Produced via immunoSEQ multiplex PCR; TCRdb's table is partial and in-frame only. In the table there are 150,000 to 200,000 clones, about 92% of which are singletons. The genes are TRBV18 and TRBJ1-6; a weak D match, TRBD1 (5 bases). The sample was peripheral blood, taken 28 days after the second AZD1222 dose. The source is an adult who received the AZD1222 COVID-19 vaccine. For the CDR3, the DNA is TGTGCCAGCTCACCAGGGACCCTACTTTCCTATAATTCACCCCTCCACTTT. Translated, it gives CASSPGTLLSYNSPLHF.